The 13 T cell receptor beta chains given below trace back to one sample, sequenced in a study of blood T cell repertoires in COVID-19. The data were produced by immunoSEQ multiplex PCR, yet TCRdb's version contains in-frame clones alone and is incomplete. This table has a few hundred thousand clones, about 89% appearing once. Sequenced sample: PBMCs or T cells enriched from blood (not recorded which). Source of these receptors: a woman between 35 and 50 years old who had been exposed to COVID-19.

J is TRBJ1-2 and V is TRBV30; 9 bases fit TRBD1. The CDR3 covers 16 residues. Per germline, CDR1 GTSNPN and CDR2 SVGIG (reference sequence). V lost 3 bases, J lost 5 bases, and 13 bases stayed unmatched. The CDR3 DNA reads as TGTGCCTGGAGGAAGCCCGGGACAGGGTCTATGTATGGCTACACCTTC. Protein sequence: CAWRKPGTGSMYGYTF.

The chain joins TRBV5-6 to TRBJ2-7; D remains ambiguous. Germline V CDR1 and CDR2: SGHDT, YYEEEE. This CDR3 spans 13 amino acids. Between the trimmed V and J ends, which lost 0 bases and 3 bases, there was a span of 7 bases. For the CDR3, the DNA is TGTGCCAGCAGCTTGGCTAGTCACTACGAGCAGTACTTC. Amino acids: CASSLASHYEQYF.

J is TRBJ1-1 and V is TRBV7-2; possible D gene TRBD1, 5 bases. The length of the CDR3 is 14 residues. From germline, CDR1 is SGHTA and CDR2 FQGNSA. With 5 bases removed from V and 0 bases from J, the gap between germline ends came to 10 bases. CDR3: CASSTQGLNTEAFF. In DNA form, the CDR3 reads TGTGCCAGCAGCACTCAGGGCCTGAACACTGAAGCTTTCTTT. The full variable domain, completed using reference TRBV7-2 and TRBJ1-1, is GAGVSQSPSNKVTEKGKDVELRCDPISGHTALYWYRQSLGQGLEFLIYFQGNSAPDKSGLPSDRFSAERTGGSVSTLTIQRTQQEDSAVYLCASSTQGLNTEAFFGQGTRLTVV.

The gene calls are TRBV11-2 and TRBJ2-7; possible D gene TRBD2, 5 bases. This CDR3 has 14 residues. In germline, CDR1 is SGHAT, CDR2 FQNNGV. The ends were cut back, 5 bases at V and 3 bases at J, with 14 bases in the middle. Here the CDR3 reads CASSPIGGVYEQYF. The CDR3 nucleotides are TGTGCCAGCAGCCCCATTGGAGGAGTCTACGAGCAGTACTTC.

The chain joins TRBV5-5 to TRBJ1-2; 7 bases line up with TRBD1. J lost 2 bases, V lost 0 bases, and 10 bases had no gene match. Germline V lookup: CDR1 SGHKS, CDR2 YYEKEE (reference sequence). This CDR3 comprises 17 residues. CDR3 protein: CASSLAVTGSRNYGYTF. As DNA, the CDR3 is TGTGCCAGCAGCTTGGCTGTGACAGGGAGCCGGAACTATGGCTACACCTTC.

This rearrangement joins TRBV30 to TRBJ2-7, with D hard to call. The V end lost 2 bases, the J end lost 2 bases, and 10 bases lay between the germline ends. The CDR3 has 13 residues. Germline-derived CDR1 and CDR2 are GTSNPN and SVGIG (reference sequence). The CDR3 is CAWSPGSPYEQYF. CDR3 DNA: TGTGCCTGGAGTCCAGGCAGCCCCTACGAGCAGTACTTC.

This chain links TRBV5-1 with TRBJ2-1, with 9 bases lining up with TRBD1. The CDR3 has 16 residues. The trim removed 0 bases at V and 3 bases at J, leaving 4 bases unmatched. Germline loops: CDR1 SGHRS, CDR2 YFSETQ. As DNA, the CDR3 is TGCGCCAGCAGCTTGGCCGGGACAGGGCACTACAATGAGCAGTTCTTC. Its protein is CASSLAGTGHYNEQFF.

This clone was seen only once. The V call is TRBV4-2, the J call TRBJ2-2; D ambiguous. The germline V gene encodes CDR1 LGHNA and CDR2 YNFKEQ. This CDR3 has 17 residues. Trimming shortened V by 1 base and J by 5 bases, and 17 bases separated the two germline ends. DNA for the CDR3: TGTGCCAGCAGCCAAGGCTTGGGCGCCCAGTTAACCGGGGAGCTGTTTTTT. This sequence encodes CASSQGLGAQLTGELFF.

The V and J genes are TRBV3-1 (or the pseudogene TRBV3-2) and TRBJ2-3, with D uncertain. The length of the CDR3 is 12 residues. Per the germline V gene, CDR1 is LGHDT and CDR2 is YNNKEL (reference sequence). V gave up 6 bases and J gave up 5 bases, with 9 bases separating them. The CDR3 here is CASSRGVDTQYF. The CDR3 DNA is TGTGCCAGCAGTCGCGGCGTAGATACGCAGTATTTT.

The J gene is TRBJ1-1, the V gene TRBV2; D remains unclear. This CDR3 comprises 10 residues. The V gene lost 6 bases and the J gene lost 7 bases, with 6 bases spanning the gap. Germline loops: CDR1 SNHLY, CDR2 FYNNEI. The CDR3 loop reads CASSQFEAFF. DNA for the CDR3: TGTGCCAGCAGCCAGTTTGAAGCTTTCTTT.

This chain links TRBV30 with TRBJ1-1, with 8 positions matching TRBD1. Germline CDR1 GTSNPN, CDR2 SVGIG (reference sequence). With 4 bases clipped from V and 9 bases from J, the junction kept 13 bases outside the gene matches. CDR3 size: 14 residues. The CDR3 nucleotides are TGTGCCTGGACCAGCAACAGGGGGTCCAGAAAAGCTTTCTTT. This translates into CAWTSNRGSRKAFF.

The V gene is TRBV19, the J gene TRBJ1-5; TRBD1 matches at 9 bases. The V and J ends lost 4 bases and 0 bases, in that order; junction bases with no gene match: 4. CDR3 length equals 16 residues. Per the germline V gene, CDR1 is LNHDA and CDR2 is SQIVND (reference sequence). The CDR3 region is CASSRDREYSNQPQHF. The CDR3, as DNA: TGTGCCAGTAGTAGGGACAGGGAATATAGCAATCAGCCCCAGCATTTT. The variable domain in full, with the rest retrieved from reference TRBV19 and TRBJ1-5, is DGGITQSPKYLFRKEGQNVTLSCEQNLNHDAMYWYRQDPGQGLRLIYYSQIVNDFQKGDIAEGYSVSREKKESFPLTVTSAQKNPTAFYLCASSRDREYSNQPQHFGDGTRLSIL.

There are a few counts of this clone. This chain connects TRBV7-9 to TRBJ1-1, with 7 bases aligning to TRBD1. Germline V gene data show CDR1 as SEHNR and CDR2 as FQNEAQ (reference sequence). The junction had 9 bases not matched to a gene; V was cut back by 4 bases and J by 7 bases. The length of the CDR3 is 14 residues. CDR3 amino acids: CASSWTGSDLEAFF. As DNA, the CDR3 is TGTGCCAGCAGCTGGACAGGTTCGGACCTTGAAGCTTTCTTT.